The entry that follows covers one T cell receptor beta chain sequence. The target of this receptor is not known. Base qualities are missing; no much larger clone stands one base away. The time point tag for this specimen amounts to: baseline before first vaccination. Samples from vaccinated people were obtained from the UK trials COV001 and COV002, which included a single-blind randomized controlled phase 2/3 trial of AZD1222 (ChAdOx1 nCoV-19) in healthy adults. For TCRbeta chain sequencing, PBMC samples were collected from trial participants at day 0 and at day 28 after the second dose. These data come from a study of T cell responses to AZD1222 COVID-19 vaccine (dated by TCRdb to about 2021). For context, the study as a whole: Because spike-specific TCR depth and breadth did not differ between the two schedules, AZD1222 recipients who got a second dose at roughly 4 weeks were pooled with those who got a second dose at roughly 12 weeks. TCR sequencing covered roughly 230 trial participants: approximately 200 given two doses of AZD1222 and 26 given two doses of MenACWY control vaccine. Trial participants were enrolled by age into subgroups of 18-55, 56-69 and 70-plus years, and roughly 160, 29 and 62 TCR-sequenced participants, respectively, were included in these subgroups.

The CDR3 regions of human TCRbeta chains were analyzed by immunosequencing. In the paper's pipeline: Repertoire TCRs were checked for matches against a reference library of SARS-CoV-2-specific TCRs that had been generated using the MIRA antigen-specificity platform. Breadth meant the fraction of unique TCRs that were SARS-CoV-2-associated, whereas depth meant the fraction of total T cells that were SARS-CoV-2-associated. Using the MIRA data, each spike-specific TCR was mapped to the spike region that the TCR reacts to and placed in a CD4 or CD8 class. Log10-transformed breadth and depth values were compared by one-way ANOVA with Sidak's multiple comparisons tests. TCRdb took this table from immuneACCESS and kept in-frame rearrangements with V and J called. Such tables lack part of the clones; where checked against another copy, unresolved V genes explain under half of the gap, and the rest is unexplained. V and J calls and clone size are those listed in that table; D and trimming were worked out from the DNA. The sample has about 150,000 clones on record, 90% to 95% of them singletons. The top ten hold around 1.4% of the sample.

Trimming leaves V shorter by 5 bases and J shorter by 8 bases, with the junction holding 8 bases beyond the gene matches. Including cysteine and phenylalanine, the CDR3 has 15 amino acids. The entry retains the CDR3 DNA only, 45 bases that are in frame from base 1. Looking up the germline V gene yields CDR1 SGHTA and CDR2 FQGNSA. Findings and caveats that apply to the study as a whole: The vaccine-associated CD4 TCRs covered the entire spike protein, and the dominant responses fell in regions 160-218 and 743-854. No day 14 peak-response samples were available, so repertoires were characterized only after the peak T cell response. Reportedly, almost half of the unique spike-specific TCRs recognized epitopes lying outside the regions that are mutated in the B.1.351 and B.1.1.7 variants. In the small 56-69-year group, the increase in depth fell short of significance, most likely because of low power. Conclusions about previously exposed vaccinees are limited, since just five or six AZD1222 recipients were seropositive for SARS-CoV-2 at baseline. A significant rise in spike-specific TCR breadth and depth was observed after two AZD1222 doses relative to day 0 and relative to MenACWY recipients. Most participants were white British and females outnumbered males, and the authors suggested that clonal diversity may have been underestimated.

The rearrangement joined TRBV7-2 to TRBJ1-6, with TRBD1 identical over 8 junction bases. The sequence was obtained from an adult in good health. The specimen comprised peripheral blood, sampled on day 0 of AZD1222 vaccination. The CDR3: CASSQRTGLDSPLHF. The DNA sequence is TGTGCCAGCAGCCAGCGGACAGGGCTGGATTCACCCCTCCACTTT.